The rows below give T cell receptor beta chains drawn from one sample of a study of radiation and T cells in renal cell carcinoma. This table comes from immunoSEQ multiplex PCR, and its TCRdb copy is limited to in-frame clones, with some not included. The sample contains approximately 61,000 clones, just over 75% of which appear only once. The sample in question was blood, obtained from a patient whose treatment included radiotherapy and nephrectomy. These TCRs come from a man aged 60-69 years with renal cell carcinoma. Each CDR3 is given with its conserved first and last residue. D genes are given only for firm matches. For some rows the clone size is stated as once, few or many, or as a class when expanded; others skip it.

j_call d_call v_call clone_size cdr3_aa cdr3_nt
TRBJ2-3 . TRBV19 few CASSISDFTDTQYF TGTGCCAGTAGTATATCCGACTTCACAGATACGCAGTATTTT
TRBJ1-2 TRBD1 TRBV30 . CAWRGGSTGYGYTF TGTGCCTGGAGGGGGGGTTCGACAGGGTATGGCTACACCTTC
TRBJ1-4 . TRBV15 . CATSREQGNEKLFF TGTGCCACCAGCAGAGAACAGGGTAATGAAAAACTGTTTTTT
TRBJ2-1 TRBD2 TRBV30 . CAGAGGYNEQFF TGTGCCGGAGCGGGGGGATACAATGAGCAGTTCTTC
TRBJ2-3 . TRBV18 few CASSTYTDTQYF TGTGCCAGCTCAACCTACACAGATACGCAGTATTTT
TRBJ2-7 . TRBV6-5 . CASSYRPGAYEQYF TGTGCCAGCAGTTACCGCCCAGGGGCCTACGAGCAGTACTTC
TRBJ2-1 TRBD2 TRBV5-1 . CASSLDLAGAYNEQFF TGCGCCAGCAGCTTGGATCTAGCGGGGGCCTACAATGAGCAGTTCTTC
TRBJ2-5 . TRBV6-1 . CASSEGLYQETQYF TGTGCCAGCAGTGAAGGGCTTTACCAAGAGACCCAGTACTTC
TRBJ2-5 TRBD2 TRBV7-2 . CASSRGGAETQYF TGTGCCAGCAGCCGCGGGGGGGCGGAGACCCAGTACTTC
TRBJ2-1 TRBD1 TRBV9 . CASSDPGTGRHEQFF TGTGCCAGTAGCGACCCCGGGACAGGGAGGCATGAGCAGTTCTTC
TRBJ2-3 TRBD2 TRBV30 . CAWTPGTSSTDTQYF TGTGCCTGGACTCCCGGGACTAGCAGCACAGATACGCAGTATTTT
TRBJ2-7 . TRBV7-2 . CASSLGASEWSEQYF TGTGCCAGCAGCTTAGGCGCAAGCGAGTGGAGCGAGCAGTACTTC
TRBJ1-4 TRBD1 TRBV5-1 . CASSSRGHRGSDEKLFF TGCGCCAGCAGCTCACGAGGCCACAGGGGTTCGGATGAAAAACTGTTTTTT
TRBJ2-2 . TRBV4-3 . CASSPTMEPNTGELFF TGCGCCAGCAGCCCCACCATGGAACCGAACACCGGGGAGCTGTTTTTT
TRBJ2-7 TRBD1 TRBV27 . CASSPRDRAAYEQYF TGTGCCAGCAGTCCCCGGGACAGGGCGGCCTACGAGCAGTACTTC
TRBJ2-1 TRBD2 TRBV13 . CASSFGGRVYNEQFF TGTGCCAGCAGCTTCGGTGGGAGGGTCTACAATGAGCAGTTCTTC
TRBJ1-4 TRBD1 TRBV27 . CASSPRRQGATNEKLFF TGTGCCAGCAGTCCCCGTCGACAGGGTGCAACTAATGAAAAACTGTTTTTT
TRBJ1-5 . TRBV4-2 . CASSQVTEDQPQHF TGTGCCAGCAGCCAAGTGACAGAAGATCAGCCCCAGCATTTT
TRBJ1-2 . TRBV7-9 . CASSRTGPYGYTF TGTGCCAGCAGCCGTACAGGGCCCTATGGCTACACCTTC
TRBJ1-1 . TRBV6-5 once CASSYWGRQTTEAFF TGTGCCAGCAGTTACTGGGGGCGGCAGACCACTGAAGCTTTCTTT